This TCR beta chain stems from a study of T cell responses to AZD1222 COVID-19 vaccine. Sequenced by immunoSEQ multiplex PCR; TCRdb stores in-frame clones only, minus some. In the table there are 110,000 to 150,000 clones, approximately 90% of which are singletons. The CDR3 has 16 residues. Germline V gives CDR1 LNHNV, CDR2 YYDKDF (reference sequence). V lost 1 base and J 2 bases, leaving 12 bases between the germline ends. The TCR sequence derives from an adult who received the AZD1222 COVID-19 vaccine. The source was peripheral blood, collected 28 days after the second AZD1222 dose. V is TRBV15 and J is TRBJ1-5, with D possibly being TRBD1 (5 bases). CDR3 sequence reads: CATSRGTGLGNQPQHF. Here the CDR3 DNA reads TGTGCCACCAGCAGAGGTACGGGACTGGGCAATCAGCCCCAGCATTTT.